The 17 T cell receptor beta chains listed next were all sequenced from one sample in a study of vaccination and CD4 T cells after COVID-19. The treatment here: approximately nine-day PBMC culture with coronavirus spike peptide pools or control peptides (ViraFEST assay). The Oncomine TCR Beta short-read assay was applied to DNA of cultured CD4+ T cells. TCRdb passed the PCR reads through MiXCR, listing each CDR3 protein once. The sample shows 4,000 to 5,500 distinct CDR3 sequences, over 35% of them seen only once. These TCRs are of unknown antigen specificity. Material for sequencing was CD4+ T cells from blood, cultured in vitro. The receptors come from a human donor who had recovered from COVID-19.

This chain joins TRBV20-1 and TRBJ2-7; 9 bases match TRBD2. V lost 5 bases, J lost 5 bases, and 10 bases stayed unmatched. This CDR3 comprises 14 residues. In germline, CDR1 is DFQATT, CDR2 SNEGSKA (reference sequence). CDR3 sequence reads: CSARGRATPDEQYF. The CDR3, as DNA: TGCAGTGCTCGCGGGAGGGCGACTCCGGACGAGCAGTACTTC.

This chain links TRBV7-8 with TRBJ1-6; no clear D gene. Germline CDR1 is SGHVS and CDR2 is FQNEAQ. This CDR3 has 19 residues. Deletions cut 8 bases from V and 2 bases from J, with 25 bases between. In DNA form, the CDR3 reads TGTGCCAGCTGCCGACGGTGGAGTTTACAAGACGCCTATAATTCACCCCTCCACTTT. Translation gives CASCRRWSLQDAYNSPLHF.

Sample share makes this clonotype large. The gene calls are TRBV7-9 and TRBJ1-2; TRBD1 might be the D (5 bases). Trimming removed 5 bases at V and 9 bases at J, with 16 bases between. This CDR3 is built from 13 residues. Germline CDR1 SEHNR, CDR2 FQNEAQ (reference sequence). The CDR3 nucleotides read TGTGCCAGCAGCCCCGGGGGGGAGAGGAGCTACACCTTC. Translated: CASSPGGERSYTF.

V is TRBV6-1 and J is TRBJ2-2; 9 nucleotides line up with TRBD1. The CDR3 is made up of 14 amino acids. Germline trimming cut 6 bases from V and 6 bases from J; bases unmatched to any gene: 5. Germline values: CDR1 MNHNS, CDR2 SASEGT. Here the CDR3 reads CASRSTGGAGELFF. DNA of the CDR3: TGTGCCAGCAGAAGTACAGGGGGCGCCGGGGAGCTGTTTTTT.

V gene TRBV7-8 combines with J gene TRBJ1-5; TRBD1 agrees at 7 bases. The CDR3 loop spans 15 amino acids. Germline CDR1 SGHVS, CDR2 FQNEAQ. Trimming took 3 bases from V and 7 from J; bases not matched to a gene: 9. In DNA form, the CDR3 reads TGTGCCAGCAGCTTTTCCAGGGGGGGAAGGCAGCCCCAGCATTTT. Encoded protein: CASSFSRGGRQPQHF.

This clonotype was counted a few times. V gene TRBV5-1 combines with J gene TRBJ2-3; 13 bases align to TRBD2. Losses at the gene ends were 4 bases for V and 11 bases for J; bases not matched to a gene: 10. Germline CDR1 reads SGHRS; CDR2 reads YFSETQ. The CDR3 contains 15 residues. The CDR3 DNA follows: TGCGCCAGCAGCGGGACTAGCGGGGTCGCCGGTAAGCAGTATTTT. Its protein is CASSGTSGVAGKQYF.

This chain uses TRBV10-3 with TRBJ2-7; 12 nucleotides agree with TRBD1. After removal of 6 bases from V and 2 bases from J, the junction contained 11 bases not matched to a gene. There are 17 residues in the CDR3. In germline, CDR1 is ENHRY, CDR2 SYGVKD. The CDR3 bases are TGTGCCATCAGAGTGGGACAGGGGGCCCTCGGGACCTACGAGCAGTACTTC. This encodes CAIRVGQGALGTYEQYF.

The chain links TRBV5-1 to TRBJ2-3, with a tentative D call TRBD1 (6 bases). The CDR3 consists of 14 residues. V was pared by 5 bases and J by 2 bases, with 12 bases between. The germline V gene has CDR1 SGHRS and CDR2 YFSETQ. The CDR3 DNA reads TGCGCCAGCAGATTCCGGGACAACACAGATACGCAGTATTTT. It yields the protein CASRFRDNTDTQYF.

The rearrangement joins TRBV6-1 to TRBJ2-7; 7 bases agree with TRBD1. Germline V gives CDR1 MNHNS, CDR2 SASEGT. CDR3 size: 14 residues. V was clipped by 7 bases and J by 3 bases; unmatched bases: 9. The CDR3 DNA reads as TGTGCCAGCACCGAACAGGGGCCCTACTACGAGCAGTACTTC. It is translated as CASTEQGPYYEQYF.

The V gene is TRBV20-1, the J gene TRBJ1-6, with unresolved D. Per the germline V gene, CDR1 is DFQATT and CDR2 is SNEGSKA (reference sequence). Trimming stripped 3 bases from V and 8 bases from J, with 14 bases between. The CDR3 length is 14 residues. This chain's CDR3 is CSASRGISDSPLHF. CDR3 coding DNA: TGCAGTGCTAGTCGGGGTATTTCTGATTCACCCCTCCACTTT.

This clonotype is labeled as large. The chain uses TRBV5-4 and TRBJ2-3, with TRBD2 matching over 8 bases. CDR3 length: 15 amino acids. Germline V CDR1 and CDR2: SGHNT, YYREEE (reference sequence). J gave up 0 bases and V 4 bases, and 4 bases lay outside the gene matches. CDR3 bases: TGTGCCAGCAGCCCGGGGGGGCAAAGCACAGATACGCAGTATTTT. Translating it yields CASSPGGQSTDTQYF.

In this sample, this clonotype is medium-sized. V gene TRBV6-1 combines with J gene TRBJ2-7; 7 bases map to TRBD2. Per germline, CDR1 MNHNS and CDR2 SASEGT. J lost 0 bases, V lost 7 bases, and 6 bases had no gene match. This CDR3 region has 14 residues. This chain's CDR3 is CASIRDYSSYEQYF. The CDR3 region has the DNA TGTGCCAGCATCAGGGACTACAGCTCCTACGAGCAGTACTTC.

This clonotype qualifies as large. The J gene is TRBJ1-2, the V gene TRBV5-1, with TRBD1 matching over 8 bases. The CDR3 has 13 amino acids. The ends lost 4 bases at V and 8 bases at J; junction bases unmatched: 7. Germline assignment: CDR1 SGHRS and CDR2 YFSETQ. Here the CDR3 reads CASSKPDRAGYTF. The CDR3 DNA reads TGCGCCAGCAGCAAACCGGACAGGGCCGGCTACACCTTC. Drawing the rest from reference TRBV5-1 and TRBJ1-2, the complete variable domain is KAGVTQTPRYLIKTRGQQVTLSCSPISGHRSVSWYQQTPGQGLQFLFEYFSETQRNKGNFPGRFSGRQFSNSRSEMNVSTLELGDSALYLCASSKPDRAGYTFGSGTRLTVV.

This chain links TRBV19 with TRBJ2-7; 12 bases align to TRBD1. This CDR3 comprises 16 residues. Germline V gene sequence: CDR1 LNHDA, CDR2 SQIVND (reference sequence). The V gene end was trimmed by 4 bases and the J gene end by 3 bases; junction bases not matched to a gene: 7. This CDR3 is CASSRAGTGGLYEQYF. The CDR3 region has the DNA TGTGCCAGTAGTAGGGCCGGGACAGGGGGCCTCTACGAGCAGTACTTC.

The chain is built from TRBV6-1 and TRBJ2-6; D is unclear. The ends were cut back, 2 bases at V and 2 bases at J, with 7 bases in the middle. Germline CDR1 and CDR2: MNHNS and SASEGT. This CDR3 comprises 15 residues. The chain's CDR3 is CASSELAAGANVLTF. The CDR3 DNA reads as TGTGCCAGCAGTGAACTTGCGGCTGGGGCCAACGTCCTGACTTTC.

This clonotype has a handful of counts. V usage is TRBV20-1 and J usage is TRBJ2-7; 11 nucleotides match TRBD2. CDR3 length: 15 amino acids. V shed 1 base, J shed 6 bases, and the junction held 8 bases outside the gene matches. Germline CDR1 reads DFQATT; CDR2 reads SNEGSKA (reference sequence). The DNA of the CDR3 is TGCAGTGCTAGAGTGGGACTAGCGGCGGGGGGCGAGCAGTACTTC. This sequence encodes CSARVGLAAGGEQYF.

The chain carries TRBV15 and TRBJ2-1; 10 nucleotides align to TRBD2. Trimming cost V 0 bases and J 9 bases; bases outside gene matches: 8. CDR1 LNHNV and CDR2 YYDKDF come from the germline V gene (reference sequence). The CDR3 covers 16 residues. CDR3 bases: TGTGCCACCAGCAGAGATCGGCTAGCGGGAGTCAGTGAGCAGTTCTTC. It is translated as CATSRDRLAGVSEQFF.